Shown below are 13 T cell receptor beta chains from a single sample sequenced in a study of cytomegalovirus exposure and HLA in healthy donors. The PCR ran on 60 Vbeta and 13 Jbeta primers. Some clones are missing from TCRdb's copy, which holds only in-frame ones; the method was immunoSEQ multiplex PCR. The sample includes under 200,000 clones, 85% of them seen just once. The sequenced material came from PBMCs. The receptors stem from a woman aged 45-65 years in good health and CMV-seronegative.

The chain has TRBV19 and TRBJ2-3; D gene uncertain. Germline V lookup: CDR1 LNHDA, CDR2 SQIVND (reference sequence). The CDR3 sequence is 12 residues long. V was pared by 7 bases and J by 4 bases, with 9 bases between. The CDR3 protein is CASTSYSDTQYF. CDR3 sequence (DNA): TGTGCCAGTACGAGCTACTCAGATACGCAGTATTTT.

This clone was counted a few times. The J gene is TRBJ1-4, the V gene TRBV6-5, with TRBD1 matching 12 bases. The CDR3 has 16 residues. The germline V gene encodes CDR1 MNHEY and CDR2 SVGAGI. With V trimmed by 4 bases and J by 10 bases, 10 bases remained unmatched. The CDR3 nucleotides are TGTGCCAGCAGTTGGGACAGGGGGCTCCCTATAGGAAAACTGTTTTTT. It yields the protein CASSWDRGLPIGKLFF.

The V and J genes are TRBV18 and TRBJ1-4; D call uncertain. Trimming removed 3 bases at V and 8 bases at J, with 13 bases between. CDR3 length: 14 residues. CDR1 is KGHSH and CDR2 is LQKENI in the germline V gene. CDR3 amino acids: CASSPAVSKEKLFF. The CDR3 DNA follows: TGTGCCAGCTCACCGGCGGTATCGAAAGAAAAACTGTTTTTT.

This chain connects TRBV9 to TRBJ2-3, with 15 positions matching TRBD2. This CDR3 is built from 17 residues. CDR1 SGDLS and CDR2 YYNGEE come from the germline V gene. Trimming cost V 4 bases and J 4 bases; bases outside gene matches: 7. The CDR3 DNA reads TGTGCCAGCAGCCCCGGACTAGCGGGAGGGCCGGCAGATACGCAGTATTTT. Its protein product is CASSPGLAGGPADTQYF.

The chain uses TRBV6-6 and TRBJ1-4; D not resolved. Trimming cost V 2 bases and J 3 bases, with 7 bases left between them. The length of the CDR3 is 14 residues. Germline values: CDR1 MNHNY, CDR2 SVGAGI (reference sequence). The DNA of the CDR3 is TGTGCCAGCAGTTACGGAGGGTCTAATGAAAAACTGTTTTTT. It specifies CASSYGGSNEKLFF.

In the case of this clone: The junction departs from the called germline gene at one end, perhaps through a read error. The J gene is TRBJ2-7, the V gene TRBV7-9; tentatively, D is TRBD1 (6 bases). The CDR3 runs to 16 residues. The germline V gene encodes CDR1 SEHNR and CDR2 FQNEAQ (reference sequence). CDR3 amino acids: CSSSHYPGDLSYEQYF. CDR3 DNA sequence: TGTTCCAGCAGCCACTATCCAGGGGACCTCTCCTACGAGCAGTACTTC.

The chain links TRBV2 to TRBJ2-1, with D possibly matching TRBD2 (6 bases). The germline CDR1 and CDR2 sequences are SNHLY and FYNNEI. The V end lost 7 bases, the J end lost 9 bases, and 19 bases lay between the germline ends. The CDR3 spans 14 residues. This CDR3 is CASNGRGFGGEQFF. In DNA form, the CDR3 reads TGTGCCAGCAATGGTCGGGGGTTCGGAGGTGAGCAGTTCTTC.

This clone has more than one count but fewer than ten. J is TRBJ2-1 and V is TRBV11-2; TRBD1 agrees at 8 bases. The V gene end was trimmed by 3 bases and the J gene end by 4 bases; junction bases not matched to a gene: 8. This CDR3 is 16 amino acids long. Germline-derived CDR1 and CDR2 are SGHAT and FQNNGV. In nucleotides, the CDR3 is TGTGCCAGCAGCTTCTCCGGACAGGGAGCTTACAATGAGCAGTTCTTC. Encoded protein: CASSFSGQGAYNEQFF.

The chain has TRBV5-1 and TRBJ2-7; D call uncertain. CDR1 and CDR2 from the germline V gene are SGHRS and YFSETQ. Between the trimmed V and J ends, which lost 0 bases and 1 base, there was a span of 8 bases. The CDR3 covers 14 residues. The CDR3 loop is CASSLDGRSYEQYF. CDR3 nucleotides: TGCGCCAGCAGCTTGGATGGCAGATCCTACGAGCAGTACTTC.

The chain has TRBV6-5 and TRBJ1-1; 8 bases line up with TRBD1. The V and J ends lost 0 bases and 4 bases, in that order; junction bases with no gene match: 4. This CDR3 contains 15 residues. CDR1 and CDR2 (germline): MNHEY, SVGAGI. The CDR3 sequence is CASSYSHRGGTEAFF. The CDR3 bases are TGTGCCAGCAGTTACTCCCACAGGGGGGGCACTGAAGCTTTCTTT.

This clone was observed a few times. The rearrangement joins TRBV28 to TRBJ1-6; a weak D match, TRBD1 (6 bases). The CDR3 is made up of 15 amino acids. The ends were cut back, 4 bases at V and 6 bases at J, with 13 bases in the middle. Germline V lookup: CDR1 MDHEN, CDR2 SYDVKM. The CDR3 nucleotides are TGTGCCAGCAGTTCCTCCAGGGGCCCTAATTCACCCCTCCACTTT. Encoded protein: CASSSSRGPNSPLHF.

This clone was observed a single time. The chain links TRBV19 to TRBJ2-1, with TRBD1 as a possible D gene (5 bases). Germline V lookup: CDR1 LNHDA, CDR2 SQIVND (reference sequence). Trimming removed 4 bases from V and 10 bases from J, with 11 bases in between. The CDR3 has 12 amino acids. The CDR3 bases are TGTGCCAGTAGTAGGACCTCAGGGGAGCAGTTCTTC. It yields the protein CASSRTSGEQFF. The full variable domain, rest sourced from reference TRBV19 and TRBJ2-1, is DGGITQSPKYLFRKEGQNVTLSCEQNLNHDAMYWYRQDPGQGLRLIYYSQIVNDFQKGDIAEGYSVSREKKESFPLTVTSAQKNPTAFYLCASSRTSGEQFFGPGTRLTVL.

The V call is TRBV7-2, the J call TRBJ2-7; D is perhaps TRBD2 (5 bases). Trimming cost V 5 bases and J 3 bases, with 11 bases left between them. The germline CDR1 and CDR2 sequences are SGHTA and FQGNSA. The CDR3 loop spans 13 amino acids. CDR3 residues: CASSGRRDYEQYF. The CDR3 DNA is TGTGCCAGCAGCGGCCGCCGGGACTACGAGCAGTACTTC.